This TCR beta chain appears in the sequencing data of a study of T cell responses to AZD1222 COVID-19 vaccine. Clones were read by immunoSEQ multiplex PCR, and TCRdb kept only the in-frame ones, dropping some. The table has about 130,000 clones, about nine tenths seen once. This sample comprised peripheral blood, obtained on day 0 of AZD1222 vaccination. The source of this sequence is an adult in good health.

The CDR3 DNA reads as TGTGCCAGCAGCGTAGGGAGGGGCCTCGACTATGGCTACACCTTC. Protein product: CASSVGRGLDYGYTF. This chain connects TRBV9 to TRBJ1-2; D possibly corresponds to TRBD1 (5 bases). The CDR3 runs 15 residues. From germline, CDR1 is SGDLS and CDR2 YYNGEE. V lost 0 bases and J 3 bases, leaving 12 bases between the germline ends. Complete variable domain (other parts from reference TRBV9 and TRBJ1-2): DSGVTQTPKHLITATGQRVTLRCSPRSGDLSVYWYQQSLDQGLQFLIQYYNGEERAKGNILERFSAQQFPDLHSELNLSSLELGDSALYFCASSVGRGLDYGYTFGSGTRLTVV.